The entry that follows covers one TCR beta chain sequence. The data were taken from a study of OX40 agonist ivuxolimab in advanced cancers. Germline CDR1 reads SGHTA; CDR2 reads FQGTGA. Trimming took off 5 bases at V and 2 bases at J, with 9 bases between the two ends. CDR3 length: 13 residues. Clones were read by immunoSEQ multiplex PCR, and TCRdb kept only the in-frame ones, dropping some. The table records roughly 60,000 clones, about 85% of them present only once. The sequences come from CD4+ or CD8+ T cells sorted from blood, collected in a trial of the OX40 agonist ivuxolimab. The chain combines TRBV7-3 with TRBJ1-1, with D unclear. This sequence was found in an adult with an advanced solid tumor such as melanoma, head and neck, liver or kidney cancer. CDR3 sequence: CASSLQSNTEAFF. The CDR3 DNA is TGTGCCAGCAGCCTACAGTCTAACACTGAAGCTTTCTTT.